This T cell receptor (beta chain) was retrieved from a study of tumor-infiltrating lymphocytes in localized non-small cell lung cancer. Across the study: Several tumor histologies, both smoking statuses, and some post-neoadjuvant chemotherapy samples were included.

CDR1 is SGHDT and CDR2 is YYEEEE in the germline V gene. V was cut by 0 bases and J by 4 bases, with 10 bases left in between. This CDR3 region has 14 residues. Assay: immunoSEQ multiplex PCR; the TCRdb copy retains only in-frame clones and omits some. The data show 25,000 or so clones, with around two thirds seen just once and about 6% held by the top ten. This clone was picked up a small number of times. The antigen remains undetermined. Findings of the study overall: Immunotypes IM1 and IM2 had similar TCR-derived T-cell fractions.

The TCR originated in a human donor with non-small cell lung cancer. V and J are TRBV5-6 and TRBJ1-2; no firm D call. Sequencing was done on a sample of lung tumor tissue. The CDR3 bases are TGTGCCAGCAGCTTGGGCCGAACCATCTATGGCTACACCTTC. This encodes CASSLGRTIYGYTF.